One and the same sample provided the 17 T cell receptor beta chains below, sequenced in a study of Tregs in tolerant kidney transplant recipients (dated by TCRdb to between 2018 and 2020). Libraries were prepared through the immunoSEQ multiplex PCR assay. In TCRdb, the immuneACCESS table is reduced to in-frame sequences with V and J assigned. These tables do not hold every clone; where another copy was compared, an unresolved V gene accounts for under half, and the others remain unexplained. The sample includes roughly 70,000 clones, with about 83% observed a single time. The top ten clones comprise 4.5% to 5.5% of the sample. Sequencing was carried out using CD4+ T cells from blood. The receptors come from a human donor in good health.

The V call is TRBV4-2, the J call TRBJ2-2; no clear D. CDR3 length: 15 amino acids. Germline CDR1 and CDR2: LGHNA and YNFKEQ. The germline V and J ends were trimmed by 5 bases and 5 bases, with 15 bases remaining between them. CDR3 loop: CASSVEVGVTGELFF. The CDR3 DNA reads TGTGCCAGCAGCGTAGAGGTTGGGGTTACCGGGGAGCTGTTTTTT.

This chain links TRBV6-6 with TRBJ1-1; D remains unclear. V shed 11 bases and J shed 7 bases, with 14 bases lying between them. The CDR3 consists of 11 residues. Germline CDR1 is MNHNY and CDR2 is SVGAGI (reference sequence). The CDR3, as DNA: TGTGCCCTGATGGGAGGCCGTGAAGCTTTCTTT. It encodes CALMGGREAFF.

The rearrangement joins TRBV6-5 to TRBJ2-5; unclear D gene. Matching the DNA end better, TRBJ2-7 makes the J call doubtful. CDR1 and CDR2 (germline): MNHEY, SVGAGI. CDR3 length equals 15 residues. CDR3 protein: CASSPRILPSYEQYF. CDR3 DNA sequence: TGTGCCAGCAGCCCTCGGATCCTCCCCTCCTACGAGCAGTACTTC.

In DNA, the CDR3 is TGCGCCAGCAGCAAGGGGATTGATACGCAGTATTTT. Residues: CASSKGIDTQYF. J is TRBJ2-3 and V is TRBV23-1, with a weak D call TRBD1 (5 bases). TRBV23-1 is filed as an ORF, its function uncertain. The CDR3 covers 12 residues. V was trimmed by 6 bases and J by 6 bases, leaving 10 bases between them.

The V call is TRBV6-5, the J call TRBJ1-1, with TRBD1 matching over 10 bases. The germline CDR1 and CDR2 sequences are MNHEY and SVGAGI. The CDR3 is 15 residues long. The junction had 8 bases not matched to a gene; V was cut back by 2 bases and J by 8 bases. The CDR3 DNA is TGTGCCAGCAGTTACCTACCGGGACAGGGGAGGGAAGCTTTCTTT. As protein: CASSYLPGQGREAFF.

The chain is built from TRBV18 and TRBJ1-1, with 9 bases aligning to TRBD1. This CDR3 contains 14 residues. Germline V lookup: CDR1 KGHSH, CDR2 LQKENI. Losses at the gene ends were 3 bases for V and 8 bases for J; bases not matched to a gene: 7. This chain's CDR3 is CASSPGDGTGEAFF. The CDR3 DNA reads TGTGCCAGCTCACCCGGGGACGGGACAGGGGAAGCTTTCTTT.

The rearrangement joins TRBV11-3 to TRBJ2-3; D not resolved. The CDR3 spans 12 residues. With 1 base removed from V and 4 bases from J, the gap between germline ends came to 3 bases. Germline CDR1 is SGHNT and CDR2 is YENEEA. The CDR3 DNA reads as TGTGCCAGCAGCTTAGTTCCAGATACGCAGTATTTT. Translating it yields CASSLVPDTQYF.

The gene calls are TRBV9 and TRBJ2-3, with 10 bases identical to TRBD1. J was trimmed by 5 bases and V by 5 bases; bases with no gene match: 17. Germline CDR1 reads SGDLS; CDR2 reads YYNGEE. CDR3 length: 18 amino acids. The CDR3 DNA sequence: TGTGCCAGCAGTGCAAACCGAATTGGGACAGGGGCCGAAGATACGCAGTATTTT. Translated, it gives CASSANRIGTGAEDTQYF. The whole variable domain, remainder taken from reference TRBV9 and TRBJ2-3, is DSGVTQTPKHLITATGQRVTLRCSPRSGDLSVYWYQQSLDQGLQFLIQYYNGEERAKGNILERFSAQQFPDLHSELNLSSLELGDSALYFCASSANRIGTGAEDTQYFGPGTRLTVL.

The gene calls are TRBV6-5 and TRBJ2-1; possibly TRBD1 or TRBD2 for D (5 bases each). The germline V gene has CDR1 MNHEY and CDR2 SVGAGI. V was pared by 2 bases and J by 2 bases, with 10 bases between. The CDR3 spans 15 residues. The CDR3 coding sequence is TGTGCCAGCAGTTACGAGGGACGGACCTACAATGAGCAGTTCTTC. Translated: CASSYEGRTYNEQFF.

CDR3 residues: CASRETGRGTEAFF. CDR3 nucleotides: TGTGCCAGCAGAGAAACCGGACGGGGGACTGAAGCTTTCTTT. The chain carries TRBV5-6 and TRBJ1-1; possibly TRBD1 for D (5 bases). The V end lost 5 bases, the J end lost 5 bases, and 16 bases lay between the germline ends. CDR3 size: 14 residues. CDR1 is SGHDT and CDR2 is YYEEEE in the germline V gene.

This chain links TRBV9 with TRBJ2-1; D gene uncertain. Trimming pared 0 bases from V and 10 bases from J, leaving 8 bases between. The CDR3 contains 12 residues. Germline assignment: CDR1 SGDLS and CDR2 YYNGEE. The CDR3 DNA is TGTGCCAGCAGCGTAGATCGTAGCGAGCAGTTCTTC. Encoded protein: CASSVDRSEQFF.

Here the CDR3 DNA reads TGTGCCAGCAGCTACTCCTTTCAAGAGACCCAGTACTTC. As protein: CASSYSFQETQYF. The V gene is TRBV7-6, the J gene TRBJ2-5; D unresolved. Trimming cost V 4 bases and J 2 bases, with 8 bases left between them. CDR3 length: 13 amino acids. Germline-derived CDR1 and CDR2 are SGHVS and FNYEAQ.

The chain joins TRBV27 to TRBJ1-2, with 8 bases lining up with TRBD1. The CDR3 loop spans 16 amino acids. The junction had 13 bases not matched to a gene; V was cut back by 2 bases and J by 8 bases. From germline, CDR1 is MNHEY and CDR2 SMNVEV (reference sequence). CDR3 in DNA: TGTGCCAGCAGTTTAAGTGAGGACAGGGTGGGCAGCGGCTACACCTTC. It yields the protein CASSLSEDRVGSGYTF.

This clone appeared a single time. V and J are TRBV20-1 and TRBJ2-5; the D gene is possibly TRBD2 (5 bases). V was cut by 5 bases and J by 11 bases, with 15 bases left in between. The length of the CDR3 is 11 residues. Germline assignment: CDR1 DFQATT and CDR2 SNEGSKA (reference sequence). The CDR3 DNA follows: TGCAGTGCTCCGGAGACTACTGCACAGTACTTC. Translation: CSAPETTAQYF.

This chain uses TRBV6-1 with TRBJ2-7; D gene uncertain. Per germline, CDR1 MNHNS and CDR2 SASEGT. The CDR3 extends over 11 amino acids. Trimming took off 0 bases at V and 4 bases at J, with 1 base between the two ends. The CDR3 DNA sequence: TGTGCCAGCAGTGAAGCTTACGAGCAGTACTTC. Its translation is CASSEAYEQYF.

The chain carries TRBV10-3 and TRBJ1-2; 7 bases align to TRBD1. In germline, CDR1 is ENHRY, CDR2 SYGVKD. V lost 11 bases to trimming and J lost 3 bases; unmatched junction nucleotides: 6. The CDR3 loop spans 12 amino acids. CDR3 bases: TGTGCCGCCACCGGGACAGACTATGGCTACACCTTC. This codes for CAATGTDYGYTF.

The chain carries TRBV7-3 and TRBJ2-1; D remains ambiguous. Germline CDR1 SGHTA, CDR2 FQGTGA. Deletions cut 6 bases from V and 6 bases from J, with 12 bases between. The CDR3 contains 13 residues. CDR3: CASSYDVSNEQFF. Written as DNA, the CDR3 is TGTGCCAGCAGTTACGACGTAAGCAATGAGCAGTTCTTC.